The T cell receptor beta chain under discussion was sequenced for a study of CD8 T cells in ankylosing spondylitis. Study-level findings and limits: In ankylosing spondylitis blood, a motif of eight highly homologous TCR beta variants appeared characteristic.

Per germline, CDR1 KGHSH and CDR2 LQKENI. The CDR3 runs 15 residues. Losses at the gene ends were 6 bases for V and 7 bases for J; bases not matched to a gene: 15. It was by quantitative 5'-RACE with molecular barcodes that TCR beta libraries were made. One entry per CDR3 protein, called by TCRdb with MiXCR from the 5' RACE reads. The top ten hold just over 1% of the sample, which has fewer than 450,000 distinct CDR3 sequences, 17% seen once. This clonotype was found many times. Its antigen remains unidentified. The J gene is TRBJ2-7, the V gene TRBV18; 7 positions match TRBD1. The sequence was collected from a male donor with ankylosing spondylitis. The source material was blood, either unsorted or a sorted T cell fraction (not recorded which). The CDR3 bases are TGTGCCAGCTCGAACACCCGTCCAGGGGACAGTGAGCAGTACTTC. Protein: CASSNTRPGDSEQYF.